This is a list of T cell receptor beta chains from one sample in a study of blood T cell repertoires in COVID-19. Profiling relied on immunoSEQ multiplex PCR, and the TCRdb table lists in-frame clones only, not all of them. The sample gives 170,000 or so clones, roughly 83% of which show up once; roughly 2.9% is in the top ten. Sequencing input: peripheral blood. All receptors come from an older woman with acute or convalescent COVID-19. Both conserved end residues are part of each CDR3. The D gene is left open where the match is weak. Expanded clones are given a class, and other clones once, few, many or no size at all.

>NA|TRBD2|TRBV6-4|TRBJ2-1
TGTGCCAGCAGTGTCTTAGCGGGTAACAATGAGCAGTTCTTC
CASSVLAGNNEQFF
>NA|NA|TRBV7-2|TRBJ2-3
TGTGCCAGCAGCTTAAACGGGGGAGATACGCAGTATTTT
CASSLNGGDTQYF
>NA|TRBD1|TRBV7-2|TRBJ1-1
TGTGCCAGCAGCTTATCGCGACAGGGGAGCACTGAAGCTTTCTTT
CASSLSRQGSTEAFF
>NA|NA|TRBV7-8|TRBJ2-4
TGTGCCAGCGGACGTAGACAGGCCGGAGCCAAAAACATTCAGTACTTC
CASGRRQAGAKNIQYF
>NA|TRBD1|TRBV7-8|TRBJ1-4
TGTGCCAGCAGCCTCCGGGACAGGGAGAATGAAAAACTGTTTTTT
CASSLRDRENEKLFF
>NA|TRBD1|TRBV5-6|TRBJ2-1
TGTGCCAGCAGGAAACCGGGACAGGGATCCGTTCGTGCCAACAATGAGCAGTTCTTC
CASRKPGQGSVRANNEQFF
>NA|NA|TRBV5-4|TRBJ1-1
TGTGCCAGCAGCTTGGACAGTATGAACACTGAAGCTTTCTTT
CASSLDSMNTEAFF
>once|TRBD1|TRBV29-1|TRBJ2-1
TGCAGCGTTAAACGGGACAGGCTATACAATGAGCAGTTCTTC
CSVKRDRLYNEQFF
>NA|TRBD1|TRBV28|TRBJ2-7
TGTGCCAGCACCCAAGGAGGGACAGGGGTCAAGGCGGGCTTC
CASTQGGTGVKAGF
>once|TRBD2|TRBV5-1|TRBJ2-5
TGCGCCAGCAGCTTGGGGACTAGCGGCCAAGAGACCCAGTACTTC
CASSLGTSGQETQYF